The 13 T cell receptor beta chains in this list originate from one sample, sequenced in a study of cytomegalovirus exposure and HLA in healthy donors. The data were produced by immunoSEQ multiplex PCR, yet TCRdb's version contains in-frame clones alone and is incomplete. The data show around 400,000 clones, roughly 85% seen once. The sample comprised PBMCs. Every receptor here comes from a young woman in good health and CMV-seronegative.

The genes are TRBV5-6 and TRBJ2-2; tentative D call: TRBD2 (6 bases). The CDR3 has 15 amino acids. Germline V gene lookup returns CDR1 SGHDT and CDR2 YYEEEE. The V gene lost 3 bases and the J gene lost 8 bases, with 17 bases spanning the gap. The CDR3 DNA is TGTGCCAGCAGCTGGCAACGGAGGGGAAGTGGGGAGCTGTTTTTT. Encoded protein: CASSWQRRGSGELFF. Complete variable domain (other parts from reference TRBV5-6 and TRBJ2-2): DAGVTQSPTHLIKTRGQQVTLRCSPKSGHDTVSWYQQALGQGPQFIFQYYEEEERQRGNFPDRFSGHQFPNYSSELNVNALLLGDSALYLCASSWQRRGSGELFFGEGSRLTVL.

The V and J genes are TRBV28 and TRBJ1-2; D is possibly TRBD1 (5 bases). V lost 4 bases to trimming and J lost 6 bases, with 12 bases between them. The CDR3 sequence is 13 residues long. The germline V gene encodes CDR1 MDHEN and CDR2 SYDVKM. CDR3 protein: CASSSTGGDGYTF. The CDR3 DNA follows: TGTGCCAGCAGTTCCACCGGGGGTGATGGCTACACCTTC.

The chain joins TRBV29-1 to TRBJ1-3; 7 bases fit TRBD1. V shed 5 bases and J 2 bases; nucleotides not matched to a gene: 3. Germline CDR1 is SQVTM and CDR2 is ANQGSEA. This CDR3 is built from 13 residues. This CDR3 reads CSVRTGAGNTIYF. CDR3 sequence (DNA): TGCAGCGTTAGGACAGGCGCTGGAAACACCATATATTTT.

J is TRBJ2-7 and V is TRBV10-2; 10 positions match TRBD2. Germline trimming cut 4 bases from V and 4 bases from J; bases unmatched to any gene: 1. The length of the CDR3 is 13 residues. Looked up from germline, CDR1 is WSHSY and CDR2 is SAAADI. This CDR3 reads CASSASGSYEQYF. The CDR3 DNA is TGCGCCAGCAGTGCTAGCGGGAGTTACGAGCAGTACTTC.

The chain carries TRBV28 and TRBJ2-3; the match to TRBD2 covers 9 bases. Germline V lookup: CDR1 MDHEN, CDR2 SYDVKM. This CDR3 is 15 amino acids long. J lost 1 base, V lost 10 bases, and 9 bases had no gene match. CDR3 coding DNA: TGTGCCACCGTAAGGCGGGGGGGCCGCACAGATACGCAGTATTTT. Translation: CATVRRGGRTDTQYF.

This clone was counted between two and nine times. This chain joins TRBV19 and TRBJ1-1, with 7 bases aligning to TRBD1. Germline V gives CDR1 LNHDA, CDR2 SQIVND (reference sequence). The CDR3 spans 14 residues. After removal of 9 bases from V and 1 base from J, the junction contained 8 bases not matched to a gene. In nucleotides, the CDR3 is TGTGCCAGCCGGAAGACAGGGTCGAACACTGAAGCTTTCTTT. The encoded protein is CASRKTGSNTEAFF.

This chain links TRBV2 with TRBJ2-1; D perhaps matches TRBD1 (5 bases). The germline V gene has CDR1 SNHLY and CDR2 FYNNEI. V was cut by 11 bases and J by 0 bases, with 14 bases left in between. The CDR3 is made up of 14 amino acids. CDR3 protein: CAYDSRPSYNEQFF. The DNA for the CDR3 is TGTGCCTACGACAGTCGACCCTCCTACAATGAGCAGTTCTTC.

V is TRBV14 and J is TRBJ2-1; 8 nucleotides line up with TRBD2. This CDR3 spans 19 amino acids. The J segment lost 0 bases and the V segment lost 5 bases, leaving 15 bases of the junction unmatched. Germline assignment: CDR1 SGHDN and CDR2 FVKESK. CDR3 residues: CASSETSVERPLSYNEQFF. Written as DNA, the CDR3 is TGTGCCAGCAGCGAGACTAGCGTGGAACGCCCCCTCTCCTACAATGAGCAGTTCTTC. Filled out from reference TRBV14 and TRBJ2-1, the complete variable domain reads EAGVTQFPSHSVIEKGQTVTLRCDPISGHDNLYWYRRVMGKEIKFLLHFVKESKQDESGMPNNRFLAERTGGTYSTLKVQPAELEDSGVYFCASSETSVERPLSYNEQFFGPGTRLTVL.

The chain couples TRBV18 to TRBJ2-1; the D is unclear. CDR1 is KGHSH and CDR2 is LQKENI in the germline V gene. V was shortened by 4 bases and J by 0 bases, with 10 bases between the two germline ends. The CDR3 is 15 residues long. DNA for the CDR3: TGTGCCAGCTCACAGTCCCCGAGCTCCTACAATGAGCAGTTCTTC. Encoded protein: CASSQSPSSYNEQFF.

The chain recombines TRBV7-9 with TRBJ2-7; D is unclear. V lost 5 bases and J lost 4, with 15 bases in between. The CDR3 loop spans 14 amino acids. Germline lookup yields CDR1 SEHNR and CDR2 FQNEAQ (reference sequence). The CDR3 DNA sequence: TGTGCCAGCAGCCCCCCCGCCGGAGCGTACGAGCAGTACTTC. Its protein product is CASSPPAGAYEQYF. The whole variable domain, remainder taken from reference TRBV7-9 and TRBJ2-7, is DTGVSQNPRHKITKRGQNVTFRCDPISEHNRLYWYRQTLGQGPEFLTYFQNEAQLEKSRLLSDRFSAERPKGSFSTLEIQRTEQGDSAMYLCASSPPAGAYEQYFGPGTRLTVT.

This sequence joins TRBV28 and TRBJ1-4; a possible D gene is TRBD1 (5 bases). CDR1 is MDHEN, CDR2 SYDVKM, per germline. This CDR3 contains 14 residues. The V end lost 3 bases, the J end lost 2 bases, and 7 bases lay between the germline ends. CDR3 DNA sequence: TGTGCCAGCAGTTTTGGGGCGACTAATGAAAAACTGTTTTTT. Residues: CASSFGATNEKLFF.

The chain links TRBV27 to TRBJ2-7; a possible D gene is TRBD1 (7 bases). V was clipped by 5 bases and J by 6 bases, with 17 bases between them. CDR3 length: 14 amino acids. Germline V CDR1 and CDR2: MNHEY, SMNVEV (reference sequence). The CDR3 spells CASSPHLQGGEQYF. The CDR3 coding sequence is TGTGCCAGCAGTCCACACCTCCAGGGGGGCGAGCAGTACTTC.

The J gene is TRBJ2-7, the V gene TRBV29-1; D is perhaps TRBD1 (5 bases). V shed 6 bases and J shed 6 bases, with 21 bases lying between them. Germline assignment: CDR1 SQVTM and CDR2 ANQGSEA. The CDR3 is 14 amino acids. Here the CDR3 DNA reads TGCAGCGTGGCCGGCGGACACAGAACGGGCGAGCAGTACTTC. Translating it yields CSVAGGHRTGEQYF.